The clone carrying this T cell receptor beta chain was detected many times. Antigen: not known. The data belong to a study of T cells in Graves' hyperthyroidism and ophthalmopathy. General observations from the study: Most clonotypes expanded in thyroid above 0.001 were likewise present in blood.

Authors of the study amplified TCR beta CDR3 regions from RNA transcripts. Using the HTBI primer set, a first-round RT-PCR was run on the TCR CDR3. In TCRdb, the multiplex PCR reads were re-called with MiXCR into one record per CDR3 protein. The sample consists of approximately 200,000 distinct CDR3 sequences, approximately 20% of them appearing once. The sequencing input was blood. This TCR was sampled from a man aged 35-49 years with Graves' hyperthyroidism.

The CDR3 protein is CSARTGGTGGQPQHF. CDR3 DNA: TGCAGTGCTAGAACAGGAGGGACAGGGGGTCAGCCCCAGCATTTT. The genes are TRBV20-1 and TRBJ1-5; 11 nucleotides agree with TRBD1. The V segment lost 2 bases and the J segment 6 bases; nucleotides outside the gene matches: 6. From germline, CDR1 is DFQATT and CDR2 SNEGSKA (reference sequence). This CDR3 region has 15 residues.